These 14 T cell receptor beta chains originate from one sample sequenced in a study of blood T cell repertoires in COVID-19. Sequenced by immunoSEQ multiplex PCR; TCRdb stores in-frame clones only, minus some. The sample comprises 65,000 to 80,000 clones, roughly 90% of which are singletons, and about 9% rests with the top ten. Sample: peripheral blood. These receptors were taken from a human donor in a cohort sampled during active COVID-19.

In this sample, this clone turned up a few times. V is TRBV27 and J is TRBJ2-1; 7 bases line up with TRBD2. This CDR3 is built from 15 residues. The germline CDR1 and CDR2 sequences are MNHEY and SMNVEV (reference sequence). V lost 3 bases, J lost 7 bases, and 9 bases stayed unmatched. The CDR3 sequence: CASSFGLADENEQFF. DNA of the CDR3: TGTGCCAGCAGTTTCGGCCTAGCGGACGAGAATGAGCAGTTCTTC.

The chain joins TRBV5-1 to TRBJ2-1, with 7 bases that match TRBD2. Trimming removed 4 bases from V and 8 bases from J; junction bases left unmatched: 12. Germline-derived CDR1 and CDR2 are SGHRS and YFSETQ. The CDR3 sequence is 15 residues long. The CDR3 DNA is TGCGCCAGCAGCGAGAGGGAGGGCCATGGGGATGAGCAGTTCTTC. Its protein product is CASSEREGHGDEQFF.

V usage is TRBV19 and J usage is TRBJ1-2; D unclear. This CDR3 region has 17 residues. Trimming removed 6 bases at V and 3 bases at J, with 23 bases between. Germline V gives CDR1 LNHDA, CDR2 SQIVND (reference sequence). The CDR3 protein is CASSIWLTLKEDYGYTF. The CDR3 DNA is TGTGCCAGTAGCATCTGGCTCACCCTGAAAGAGGACTATGGCTACACCTTC.

Only a few counts were recorded for this clone. DNA of the CDR3: TGCGCCAGCAGCCAGACAGGGGGCCAGCCCCAGCATTTT. This translates into CASSQTGGQPQHF. This chain connects TRBV4-1 to TRBJ1-5; TRBD1 matches at 10 bases. The CDR3 has 13 amino acids. Germline V lookup: CDR1 MGHRA, CDR2 YSYEKL. Trimming at V came to 3 bases and at J to 7 bases, leaving 0 bases not matched to a gene.

This clone was picked up one time. The gene calls are TRBV4-3 and TRBJ1-2; no definite D call. The CDR3 covers 17 residues. Trimming took 4 bases from V and 1 from J, leaving 19 bases between them. In germline, CDR1 is LGHNA, CDR2 YSLEER. The CDR3 protein is CASSPSGAAYINYGYTF. Here the CDR3 DNA reads TGCGCCAGCAGCCCCTCCGGAGCAGCCTACATTAACTATGGCTACACCTTC.

The rearrangement links TRBV5-1 to TRBJ2-1; D is perhaps TRBD2 (6 bases). V was pared by 4 bases and J by 8 bases, with 10 bases between. CDR1 SGHRS and CDR2 YFSETQ come from the germline V gene. This CDR3 is 12 amino acids long. The CDR3 spells CASSRGLDEQFF. The DNA for the CDR3 is TGCGCCAGCAGCCGGGGACTCGATGAGCAGTTCTTC.

V usage is TRBV27 and J usage is TRBJ2-7, with 8 positions matching TRBD1. The germline gives CDR1 MNHEY, CDR2 SMNVEV (reference sequence). Trimming at V came to 4 bases and at J to 3 bases, leaving 8 bases not matched to a gene. The CDR3 extends over 15 amino acids. CDR3: CASSWTGNAVYEQYF. CDR3 nucleotides: TGTGCCAGCAGTTGGACAGGGAACGCAGTCTACGAGCAGTACTTC.

This chain links TRBV6-6 with TRBJ1-1, with no clear D. Trimming took off 6 bases at V and 0 bases at J, with 17 bases between the two ends. Germline V gene sequence: CDR1 MNHNY, CDR2 SVGAGI (reference sequence). The CDR3 is made up of 16 amino acids. The CDR3 region is CASSPALTGMNTEAFF. The CDR3 nucleotides are TGTGCCAGCAGCCCTGCTTTGACGGGTATGAACACTGAAGCTTTCTTT.

This chain joins TRBV14 and TRBJ2-7; D is unresolved. Looked up from germline, CDR1 is SGHDN and CDR2 is FVKESK. The CDR3 sequence is 13 residues long. V lost 0 bases and J lost 8, with 11 bases in between. The DNA of the CDR3 is TGTGCCAGCAGCCAAGAACTTGCCCGCCAGCAGTACTTC. The encoded protein is CASSQELARQQYF. Drawing the rest from reference TRBV14 and TRBJ2-7, the complete variable domain is EAGVTQFPSHSVIEKGQTVTLRCDPISGHDNLYWYRRVMGKEIKFLLHFVKESKQDESGMPNNRFLAERTGGTYSTLKVQPAELEDSGVYFCASSQELARQQYFGPGTRLTVT.

The chain is built from TRBV11-1 and TRBJ2-5; 8 nucleotides align to TRBD2. V lost 6 bases and J lost 1; bases outside the gene matches: 4. The CDR3 runs to 14 residues. The germline CDR1 and CDR2 sequences are SGHAT and FQDESV (reference sequence). The CDR3 protein is CASRMTSAQETQYF. CDR3 nucleotides: TGTGCCAGCAGGATGACTAGCGCCCAAGAGACCCAGTACTTC.

This CDR3 reads CASTGTVNTEAFF. The CDR3 DNA sequence: TGTGCCAGCACAGGGACAGTGAACACTGAAGCTTTCTTT. This chain connects TRBV12-3 or TRBV12-4 to TRBJ1-1, with TRBD1 identical over 7 bases. The V segment lost 7 bases and the J segment 0 bases; nucleotides outside the gene matches: 2. CDR3 size: 13 residues.

This chain joins TRBV6-5 and TRBJ1-1, with TRBD1 matching over 7 bases. V was pared by 11 bases and J by 3 bases, with 12 bases of the junction left unmatched. CDR3 length: 14 amino acids. CDR1 MNHEY and CDR2 SVGAGI come from the germline V gene. CDR3 sequence: CAGRPTGRDTEAFF. The CDR3 nucleotides are TGTGCCGGTCGACCGACAGGGCGGGACACTGAAGCTTTCTTT.

The chain carries TRBV6-2 or TRBV6-3 and TRBJ2-7; 12 bases line up with TRBD2. This CDR3 has 17 amino acids. The V and J ends lost 2 bases and 1 base, in that order; junction bases with no gene match: 6. Germline V gives CDR1 MNHEY, CDR2 SVGEGT. In nucleotides, the CDR3 is TGTGCCAGCAGTTACGGCCTAGCGGGAGGGCTTTCCTACGAGCAGTACTTC. This translates into CASSYGLAGGLSYEQYF.

The V and J genes are TRBV7-9 and TRBJ2-3, with D possibly being TRBD2 (6 bases). CDR3 length equals 16 residues. Trimming removed 4 bases at V and 0 bases at J, with 14 bases between. CDR1 and CDR2 from the germline V gene are SEHNR and FQNEAQ (reference sequence). As DNA, the CDR3 is TGTGCCAGCAGCTCCCTAGCGTCGGTTAGCACAGATACGCAGTATTTT. Protein: CASSSLASVSTDTQYF.